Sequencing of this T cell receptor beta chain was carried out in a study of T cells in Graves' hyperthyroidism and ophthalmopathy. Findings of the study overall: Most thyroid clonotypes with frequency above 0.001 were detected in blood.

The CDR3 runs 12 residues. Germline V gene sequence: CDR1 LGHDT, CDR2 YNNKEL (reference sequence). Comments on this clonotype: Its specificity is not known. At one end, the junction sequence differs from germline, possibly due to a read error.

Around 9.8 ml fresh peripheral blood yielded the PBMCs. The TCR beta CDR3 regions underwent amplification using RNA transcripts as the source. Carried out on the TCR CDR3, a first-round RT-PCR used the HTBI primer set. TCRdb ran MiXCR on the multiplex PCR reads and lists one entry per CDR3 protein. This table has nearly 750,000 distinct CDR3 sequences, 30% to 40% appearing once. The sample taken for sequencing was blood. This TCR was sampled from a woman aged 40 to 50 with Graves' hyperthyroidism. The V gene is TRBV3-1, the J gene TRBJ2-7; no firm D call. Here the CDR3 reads CASSQDLAEVNF. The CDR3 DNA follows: TGTGCCAGCAGCCAAGATTTGGCCGAGGTCAACTTC.